This TCR beta chain came from a study of shared clonotypes between healthy human individuals. Sequencing was performed with immunoSEQ multiplex PCR; in TCRdb, only in-frame clones are kept and a portion is missing. Of approximately 2,000,000 clones listed, just under 95% are singletons. Between the trimmed V and J ends, which lost 0 bases and 8 bases, there was a span of 10 bases. The CDR3 runs 14 residues. The germline V gene has CDR1 MNHEY and CDR2 SVGAGI. Sequencing was performed on naive CD4+ T cells from PBMCs. Subset defined: CD45RA+ positively selected. The receptor's source is a man aged 18 to 30 in good health. Some clones in this sample may be carry-over from other donors' samples. The gene calls are TRBV6-5 and TRBJ1-4; D unresolved. In DNA, the CDR3 is TGTGCCAGCAGTTACTCAGGGTTGGAAGAAAAACTGTTTTTT. Its translation is CASSYSGLEEKLFF.